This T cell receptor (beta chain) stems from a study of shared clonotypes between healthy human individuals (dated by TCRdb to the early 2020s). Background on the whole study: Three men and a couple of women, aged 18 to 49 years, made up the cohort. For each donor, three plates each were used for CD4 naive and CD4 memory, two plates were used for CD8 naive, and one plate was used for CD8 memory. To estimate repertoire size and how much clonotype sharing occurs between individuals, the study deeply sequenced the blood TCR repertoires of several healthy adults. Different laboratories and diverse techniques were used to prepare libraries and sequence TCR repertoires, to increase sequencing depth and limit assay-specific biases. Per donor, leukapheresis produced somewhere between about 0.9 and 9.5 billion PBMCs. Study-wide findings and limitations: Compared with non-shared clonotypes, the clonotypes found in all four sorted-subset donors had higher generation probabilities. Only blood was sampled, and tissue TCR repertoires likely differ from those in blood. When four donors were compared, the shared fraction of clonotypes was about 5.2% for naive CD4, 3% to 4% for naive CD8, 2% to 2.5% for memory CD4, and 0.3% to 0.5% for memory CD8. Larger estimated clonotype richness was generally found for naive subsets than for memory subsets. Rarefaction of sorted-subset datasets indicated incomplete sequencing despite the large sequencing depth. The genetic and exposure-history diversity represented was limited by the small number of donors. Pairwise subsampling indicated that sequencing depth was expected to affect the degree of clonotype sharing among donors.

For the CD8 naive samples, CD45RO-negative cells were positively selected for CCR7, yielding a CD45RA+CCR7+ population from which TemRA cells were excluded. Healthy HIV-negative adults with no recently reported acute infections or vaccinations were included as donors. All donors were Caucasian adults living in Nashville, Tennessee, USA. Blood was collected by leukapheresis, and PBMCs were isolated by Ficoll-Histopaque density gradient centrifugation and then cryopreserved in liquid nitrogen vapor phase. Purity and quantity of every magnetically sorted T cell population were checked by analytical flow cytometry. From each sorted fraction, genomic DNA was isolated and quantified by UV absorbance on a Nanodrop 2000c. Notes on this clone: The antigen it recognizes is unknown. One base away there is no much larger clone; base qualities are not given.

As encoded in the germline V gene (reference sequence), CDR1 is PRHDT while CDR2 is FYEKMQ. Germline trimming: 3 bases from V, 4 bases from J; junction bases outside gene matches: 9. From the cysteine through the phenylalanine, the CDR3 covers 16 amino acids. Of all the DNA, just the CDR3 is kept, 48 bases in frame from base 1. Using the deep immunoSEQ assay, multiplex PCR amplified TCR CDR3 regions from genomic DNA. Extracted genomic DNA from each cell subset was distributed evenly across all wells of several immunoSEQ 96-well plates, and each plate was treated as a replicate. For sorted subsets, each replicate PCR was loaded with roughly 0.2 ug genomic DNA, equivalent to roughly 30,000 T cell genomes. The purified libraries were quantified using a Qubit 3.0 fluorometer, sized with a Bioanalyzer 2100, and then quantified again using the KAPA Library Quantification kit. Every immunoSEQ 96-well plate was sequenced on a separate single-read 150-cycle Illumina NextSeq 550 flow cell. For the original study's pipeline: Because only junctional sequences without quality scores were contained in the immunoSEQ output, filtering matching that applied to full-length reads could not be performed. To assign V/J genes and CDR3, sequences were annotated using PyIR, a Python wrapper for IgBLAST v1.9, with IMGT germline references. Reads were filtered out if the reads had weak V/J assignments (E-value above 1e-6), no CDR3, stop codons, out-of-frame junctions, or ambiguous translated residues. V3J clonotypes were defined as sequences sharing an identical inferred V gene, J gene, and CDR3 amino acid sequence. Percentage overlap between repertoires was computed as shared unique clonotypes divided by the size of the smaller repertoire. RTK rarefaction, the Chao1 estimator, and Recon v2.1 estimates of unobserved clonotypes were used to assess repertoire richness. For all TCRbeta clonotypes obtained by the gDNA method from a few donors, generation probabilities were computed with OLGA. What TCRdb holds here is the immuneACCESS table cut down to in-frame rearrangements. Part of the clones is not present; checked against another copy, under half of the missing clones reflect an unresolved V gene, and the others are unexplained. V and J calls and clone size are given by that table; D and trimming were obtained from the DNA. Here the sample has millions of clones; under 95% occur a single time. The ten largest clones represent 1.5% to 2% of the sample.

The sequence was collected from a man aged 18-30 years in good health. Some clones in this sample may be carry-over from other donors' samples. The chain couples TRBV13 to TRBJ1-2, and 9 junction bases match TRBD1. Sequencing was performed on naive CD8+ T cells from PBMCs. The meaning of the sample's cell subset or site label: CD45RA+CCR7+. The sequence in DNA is TGTGCCAGCAGCTTGCGCCCAAACAGGGGGCCCTATGGCTACACCTTC. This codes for CASSLRPNRGPYGYTF. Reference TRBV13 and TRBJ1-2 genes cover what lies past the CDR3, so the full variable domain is AAGVIQSPRHLIKEKRETATLKCYPIPRHDTVYWYQQGPGQDPQFLISFYEKMQSDKGSIPDRFSAQQFSDYHSELNMSSLELGDSALYFCASSLRPNRGPYGYTFGSGTRLTVV.